A selection of T cell receptor beta chains follows, all from one sample in a study of cytomegalovirus exposure and HLA in healthy donors. Libraries were prepared by immunoSEQ multiplex PCR; TCRdb keeps only in-frame clonotypes and omits some of them. Here the sample spans about 160,000 clones, approximately 72% being singletons. The specimen sequenced was PBMCs. All receptors derive from a female donor in good health and CMV-seronegative. Each CDR3 is given with its conserved first and last residue. A D gene is named only where the DNA matches it firmly. Some rows have no size entry. The others give once, few or many, or a class for an expanded clone.

17 once TRBD2 TRBJ2-1 TRBV2 CASSSGLAGASYNEQFF TGTGCCAGCAGTTCGGGACTAGCGGGAGCCTCCTACAATGAGCAGTTCTTC
14 . . TRBJ2-7 TRBV11-2 CASSLGTGTYEQYF TGTGCCAGCAGCTTAGGGACGGGGACCTACGAGCAGTACTTC
14 . TRBD1 TRBJ2-1 TRBV6-5 CASRPPTGGNEQLF TGTGCCAGCAGACCACCTACAGGGGGCAATGAGCAGCTCTTC
18 . TRBD1 TRBJ1-5 TRBV6-1 CASSEGLIPNRGGQPQHF TGTGCCAGCAGTGAAGGGCTCATCCCCAACAGGGGGGGTCAGCCCCAGCATTTT
15 . . TRBJ1-4 TRBV4-1 CASSPPGRHGEKLFF TGCGCCAGCAGCCCCCCCGGTCGCCACGGTGAAAAACTGTTTTTT
15 . . TRBJ2-5 TRBV7-8 CASLLRGGWGETQYF TGTGCCAGCCTCCTGAGGGGGGGTTGGGGAGAGACCCAGTACTTC
15 . TRBD2 TRBJ2-1 TRBV7-9 CASSREAGSYNEQFF TGTGCCAGCAGCCGGGAGGCGGGGTCTTACAATGAGCAGTTCTTC
15 . . TRBJ2-4 TRBV10-1 CASSGYLLAKNIQYF TGCGCCAGCAGTGGTTACCTACTAGCCAAAAACATTCAGTACTTC
13 . . TRBJ2-7 TRBV18 CASSPGRTYEQYF TGTGCCAGCTCACCAGGCAGGACCTACGAGCAGTACTTC
13 few TRBD1 TRBJ1-1 TRBV29-1 CSAHEGTGSEAFF TGCAGCGCCCATGAGGGGACAGGGTCTGAAGCTTTCTTT
12 once TRBD1 TRBJ1-1 TRBV9 CASSPRGSEAFF TGTGCCAGCAGCCCCAGGGGGTCAGAAGCTTTCTTT
13 once . TRBJ1-2 TRBV7-2 CASSFTGFDGYTF TGTGCCAGCAGCTTTACGGGGTTTGATGGCTACACCTTC
12 few . TRBJ2-7 TRBV7-2 CASSLAKLEQYF TGTGCCAGCAGCTTAGCTAAGCTCGAGCAGTACTTC
16 few . TRBJ2-1 TRBV9 CASSVVGEGTYNEQFF TGTGCCAGCAGCGTAGTAGGGGAAGGGACCTACAATGAGCAGTTCTTC
16 . TRBD2 TRBJ2-2 TRBV7-6 CASSLAAGGFTGELFF TGTGCCAGCAGCTTAGCAGCGGGGGGTTTCACCGGGGAGCTGTTTTTT
16 . TRBD1 TRBJ2-5 TRBV28 CASSLRQGEFQETQYF TGTGCCAGCAGTTTACGGCAGGGGGAGTTCCAAGAGACCCAGTACTTC
14 once TRBD1 TRBJ2-3 TRBV7-2 CASNSTGGTDTQYF TGTGCCAGCAACTCGACAGGGGGCACAGATACGCAGTATTTT
14 . . TRBJ1-1 TRBV19 CASGHNGGNTEAFF TGTGCCAGTGGACATAACGGGGGTAACACTGAAGCTTTCTTT
14 few TRBD1 TRBJ1-2 TRBV18 CASSPGQGVSGYTF TGTGCCAGCTCACCGGGACAGGGGGTCTCTGGCTACACCTTC
15 . TRBD2 TRBJ2-3 TRBV6-4 CASSQAGGITDTQYF TGTGCCAGCAGTCAAGCGGGGGGGATCACAGATACGCAGTATTTT
16 few TRBD1 TRBJ2-5 TRBV7-2 CASSSEVARGLETQYF TGTGCCAGCAGCTCGGAGGTAGCCAGGGGGCTAGAGACCCAGTACTTC
18 . . TRBJ1-4 TRBV29-1 CSVVYTSPGGATNEKLFF TGCAGCGTTGTTTATACGAGTCCGGGCGGGGCAACTAATGAAAAACTGTTTTTT
15 . . TRBJ2-7 TRBV7-4 CASSLLVGDLYEQYF TGTGCCAGCAGCTTATTGGTGGGAGATCTCTACGAGCAGTACTTC
13 . . TRBJ1-1 TRBV6-1 CANKFDRSSEAFF TGTGCCAACAAATTTGACAGGTCCTCTGAAGCTTTCTTT
16 . . TRBJ1-2 TRBV7-2 CASSLESARGNYGYTF TGTGCCAGCAGCTTAGAAAGCGCCAGGGGAAACTATGGCTACACCTTC
13 . . TRBJ1-2 TRBV5-4 CASSLNRVPYYTF TGTGCCAGCAGCTTGAACAGGGTCCCCTACTACACCTTC
11 . . TRBJ2-7 TRBV29-1 CSVEDSGGQYF TGCAGCGTTGAAGATTCAGGTGGGCAGTACTTC
18 few . TRBJ1-6 TRBV7-8 CASTRRAGGGDYNSPLHF TGTGCCAGCACTAGGAGGGCTGGGGGGGGCGACTATAATTCACCCCTCCACTTT
15 . TRBD1 TRBJ1-1 TRBV27 CASSLSGTGGSEAFF TGTGCCAGCAGTTTATCGGGGACAGGGGGCTCTGAAGCTTTCTTT
15 few TRBD1 TRBJ2-1 TRBV5-1 CASSLTQGGRNEQFF TGCGCCAGCAGCTTAACACAGGGGGGACGAAATGAGCAGTTCTTC
14 . . TRBJ2-3 TRBV7-9 CASSSRTSTDTQYF TGTGCCAGCAGCTCCAGGACTAGCACAGATACGCAGTATTTT
13 . . TRBJ1-1 TRBV7-2 CATRGGGNTEAFF TGTGCCACTCGCGGCGGGGGGAACACTGAAGCTTTCTTT
13 . . TRBJ2-3 TRBV28 CASGQRVTDTQYF TGTGCCAGCGGACAGAGGGTCACAGATACGCAGTATTTT
17 . TRBD1 TRBJ1-2 TRBV5-1 CASSLGGSGTGGNGYTF TGCGCCAGCAGCTTGGGGGGATCCGGGACAGGGGGCAACGGCTACACCTTC
16 . . TRBJ2-7 TRBV4-1 CASSQDLGTSSYEQYF TGCGCCAGCAGCCAAGATCTGGGGACAAGCTCCTACGAGCAGTACTTC
13 . . TRBJ2-5 TRBV30 CAWSMASQETQYF TGTGCCTGGAGTATGGCTAGCCAAGAGACCCAGTACTTC
15 few . TRBJ1-3 TRBV6-5 CASSYFSASGNTIYF TGTGCCAGCAGTTACTTTAGCGCCTCTGGAAACACCATATATTTT
14 . TRBD2 TRBJ2-3 TRBV7-2 CASSLDGRVDTQYF TGTGCCAGCAGCTTAGACGGGAGGGTAGATACGCAGTATTTT
13 . . TRBJ1-2 TRBV6-5 CASSYGPDYGYTF TGTGCCAGCAGTTACGGCCCAGACTATGGCTACACCTTC
14 . TRBD2 TRBJ2-5 TRBV6-5 CASSYRGGGGEQYF TGTGCCAGCAGTTATCGCGGCGGGGGGGGTGAGCAGTACTTC
15 . . TRBJ1-2 TRBV6-1 CASSGSRGADYGYTF TGTGCCAGCAGTGGCTCACGCGGGGCTGACTATGGCTACACCTTC
17 . . TRBJ2-7 TRBV5-8 CASSVVVTSRVEGEQYF TGTGCCAGCAGCGTGGTGGTAACTAGCCGGGTGGAGGGCGAGCAGTACTTC
15 . . TRBJ2-1 TRBV30 CAWSPAGYSYNEQFF TGTGCCTGGAGTCCAGCGGGCTACTCCTACAATGAGCAGTTCTTC
21 once . TRBJ2-5 TRBV7-7 CASSLGGVRTGSVSYQETQYF TGTGCTAGCAGCCTAGGGGGGGTGAGGACAGGCTCCGTTTCGTACCAAGAGACCCAGTACTTC
15 . . TRBJ1-2 TRBV7-2 CASSLEITDNYGYTF TGTGCCAGCAGCTTAGAGATCACAGATAACTATGGCTACACCTTC